What follows are 11 T cell receptor beta chains derived from one specimen sequenced in a study of vaccination and CD4 T cells after COVID-19. No antigen has been identified for these receptors. Treatment meaning: roughly 10-day PBMC culture with coronavirus spike peptide pools or control peptides (ViraFEST assay). Cultured CD4+ T-cell DNA underwent Oncomine TCR Beta short-read sequencing. A single record per CDR3 protein comes from TCRdb applying MiXCR to the PCR reads. The sample contains about 18,000 distinct CDR3 sequences, around 43% of which appear only once. Sequences were derived from CD4+ T cells from blood, cultured in vitro, sampled before SARS-CoV-2 vaccination. These receptors all stem from a human donor who received a COVID-19 vaccine.

J is TRBJ2-1 and V is TRBV25-1; 13 bases match TRBD2. V gave up 8 bases and J gave up 8 bases; unmatched junction bases: 6. This CDR3 is 14 amino acids long. Germline loops: CDR1 MGHDK, CDR2 SYGVNS. CDR3 nucleotides: TGTGCCAGCTCGACTAGCGGGGGGACACATGAGCAGTTCTTC. The encoded protein is CASSTSGGTHEQFF.

This clonotype was picked up a small number of times. This chain uses TRBV30 with TRBJ1-5; a weak D match, TRBD1 (6 bases). Germline CDR1 reads GTSNPN; CDR2 reads SVGIG (reference sequence). Trimming took off 3 bases at V and 2 bases at J, with 11 bases between the two ends. The CDR3 is 14 residues long. In DNA form, the CDR3 reads TGTGCCTGGAGCATGGGGGCCGGCAATCAGCCCCAGCATTTT. As protein: CAWSMGAGNQPQHF.

This rearrangement joins TRBV10-3 to TRBJ2-3; 7 nucleotides match TRBD1. There are 17 residues in the CDR3. Losses at the gene ends were 6 bases for V and 2 bases for J; bases not matched to a gene: 14. Germline V gives CDR1 ENHRY, CDR2 SYGVKD. As DNA, the CDR3 is TGTGCCATCAGGGAGGATAACAGGGGAGAGGACACAGATACGCAGTATTTT. Translation: CAIREDNRGEDTDTQYF.

V gene TRBV6-4 combines with J gene TRBJ2-3, with 13 bases identical to TRBD2. The V gene end was trimmed by 10 bases and the J gene end by 4 bases; junction bases not matched to a gene: 5. The CDR3 extends over 14 amino acids. In germline, CDR1 is MRHNA, CDR2 SNTAGT. CDR3 region: CATPGLAGADTQYF. CDR3 DNA sequence: TGTGCCACCCCAGGACTAGCGGGGGCAGATACGCAGTATTTT.

For the CDR3, the DNA is TGCGCCAGCAGTGAGTCGGTGGTTAGCAATCAGCCCCAGCATTTT. Translating it yields CASSESVVSNQPQHF. The gene calls are TRBV10-2 and TRBJ1-5, with D hard to call. The CDR3 has 15 residues. Trimming pared 0 bases from V and 0 bases from J, leaving 6 bases between. Germline values: CDR1 WSHSY, CDR2 SAAADI.

This clonotype was picked up one time. The DNA of the CDR3 is TGTGCCAGCAGCGTAAACGGGGGGCCACCCTACGAGCAGTACTTC. The encoded protein is CASSVNGGPPYEQYF. The chain has TRBV11-2 and TRBJ2-7; TRBD2 might be the D (7 bases). CDR1 and CDR2 from the germline V gene are SGHAT and FQNNGV. V lost 5 bases and J 2 bases, leaving 16 bases between the germline ends. The CDR3 has 15 amino acids.

On this clonotype: An end of the junction does not agree with germline; a read error may underlie this. This chain joins TRBV5-3 and TRBJ1-2, with 9 bases fitting TRBD1. TRBV5-3 is treated as an ORF (open reading frame) with a function not yet certain. The CDR3 covers 14 residues. The CDR3: CASSFRQGVYGYTF. DNA of the CDR3: TGTGCCAGCAGCTTCCGACAGGGGGTCTATGGCTACACCTTC.

This chain links TRBV24-1 with TRBJ2-2, with TRBD1 matching 9 bases. The CDR3 has 15 residues. Germline lookup yields CDR1 KGHDR and CDR2 SFDVKD. With 5 bases clipped from V and 6 bases from J, the junction kept 6 bases outside the gene matches. In DNA, the CDR3 is TGTGCCACCAGTGGGGACAGGGTAATTTCCGGGGAGCTGTTTTTT. Amino acid sequence: CATSGDRVISGELFF.

This clonotype appeared a single time. The chain recombines TRBV12-3 or TRBV12-4 with TRBJ1-2; TRBD1 aligns across 9 bases. The CDR3 totals 14 residues. V was clipped by 3 bases and J by 7 bases; unmatched bases: 6. The CDR3 loop reads CASSFSGTGSGYTF. CDR3 bases: TGTGCCAGCAGTTTCTCGGGGACAGGGAGTGGCTACACCTTC.

Only a few counts were recorded for this clonotype. The rearrangement joins TRBV28 to TRBJ1-5; no firm D call. Trimming cost V 3 bases and J 7 bases, with 1 base left between them. The CDR3 has 10 residues. In germline, CDR1 is MDHEN, CDR2 SYDVKM. The CDR3 DNA follows: TGTGCCAGCAGTTTGCAGCCCCAGCATTTT. Protein sequence: CASSLQPQHF.

DNA of the CDR3: TGTGCCAGCAGTGTACAGGGGAGCTATGGCTACACCTTC. Residues: CASSVQGSYGYTF. This chain links TRBV6-1 with TRBJ1-2; 7 bases agree with TRBD1. Germline CDR1 reads MNHNS; CDR2 reads SASEGT. V was pared by 4 bases and J by 4 bases, with 3 bases of the junction left unmatched. There are 13 residues in the CDR3.